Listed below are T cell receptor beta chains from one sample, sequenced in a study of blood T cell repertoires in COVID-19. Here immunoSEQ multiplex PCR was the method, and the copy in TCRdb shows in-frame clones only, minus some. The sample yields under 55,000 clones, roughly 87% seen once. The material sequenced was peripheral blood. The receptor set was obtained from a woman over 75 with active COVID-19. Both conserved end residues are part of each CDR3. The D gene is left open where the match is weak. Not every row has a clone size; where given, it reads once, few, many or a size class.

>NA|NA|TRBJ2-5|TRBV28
CASSLDGGRVGTQYF
TGTGCCAGCAGTTTGGACGGGGGGCGGGTTGGGACCCAGTACTTC
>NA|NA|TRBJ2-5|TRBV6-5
CASSTGTVKETQYF
TGTGCCAGCAGTACCGGGACTGTCAAAGAGACCCAGTACTTC
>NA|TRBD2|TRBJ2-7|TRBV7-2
CASSLDQRGAGEQYF
TGTGCCAGCAGCTTAGACCAGCGGGGGGCGGGGGAGCAGTACTTC
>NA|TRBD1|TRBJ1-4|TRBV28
CASSLPPAGQGQDEKLFF
TGTGCCAGCAGTTTACCCCCTGCGGGACAGGGACAGGATGAAAAACTGTTTTTT
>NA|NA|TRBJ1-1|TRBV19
CASGRGAEAFF
TGTGCCAGCGGGAGGGGCGCTGAAGCTTTCTTT
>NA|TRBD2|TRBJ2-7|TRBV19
CASTPTSGGFRPYEQYF
TGTGCCAGTACCCCCACTAGCGGGGGGTTTCGTCCCTACGAGCAGTACTTC
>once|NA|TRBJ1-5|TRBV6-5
CASSYRGPNQPQHF
TGTGCCAGCAGTTACAGGGGCCCCAATCAGCCCCAGCATTTT
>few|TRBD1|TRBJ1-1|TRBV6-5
CASRLTGPTEAFF
TGTGCCAGCAGATTGACAGGGCCCACTGAAGCTTTCTTT
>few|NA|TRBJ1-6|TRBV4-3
CASSQDPYSNSPLHF
TGCGCCAGCAGCCAAGATCCATACAGCAATTCACCCCTCCACTTT
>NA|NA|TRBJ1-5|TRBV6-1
CASSEIGYQPQHF
TGTGCCAGCAGTGAGATCGGTTATCAGCCCCAGCATTTT
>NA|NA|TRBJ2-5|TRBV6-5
CASREPLAPQETQYF
TGTGCCAGCAGGGAGCCCCTAGCGCCACAAGAGACCCAGTACTTC
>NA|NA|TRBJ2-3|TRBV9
CASSVPGGDTDTQYF
TGTGCCAGCAGCGTCCCCGGAGGGGATACAGATACGCAGTATTTT
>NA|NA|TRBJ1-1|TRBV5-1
CASSPSGGTGEAFF
TGCGCCAGCAGCCCCTCGGGGGGAACGGGTGAAGCTTTCTTT
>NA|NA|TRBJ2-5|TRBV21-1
CASRRDRVVPGETQYF
TGTGCCAGCAGGAGGGACAGGGTAGTTCCCGGAGAGACCCAGTACTTC
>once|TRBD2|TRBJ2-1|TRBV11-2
CASIQRASGHNEQFF
TGTGCCAGCATCCAGAGGGCTAGCGGGCACAATGAGCAGTTCTTC
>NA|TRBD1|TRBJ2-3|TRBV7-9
CASSFHRGHADTQYF
TGTGCCAGCAGCTTTCACAGGGGGCATGCAGATACGCAGTATTTT
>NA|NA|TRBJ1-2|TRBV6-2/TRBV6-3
CASNPTANFGYTF
TGTGCCAGCAACCCGACAGCGAATTTTGGCTACACCTTC